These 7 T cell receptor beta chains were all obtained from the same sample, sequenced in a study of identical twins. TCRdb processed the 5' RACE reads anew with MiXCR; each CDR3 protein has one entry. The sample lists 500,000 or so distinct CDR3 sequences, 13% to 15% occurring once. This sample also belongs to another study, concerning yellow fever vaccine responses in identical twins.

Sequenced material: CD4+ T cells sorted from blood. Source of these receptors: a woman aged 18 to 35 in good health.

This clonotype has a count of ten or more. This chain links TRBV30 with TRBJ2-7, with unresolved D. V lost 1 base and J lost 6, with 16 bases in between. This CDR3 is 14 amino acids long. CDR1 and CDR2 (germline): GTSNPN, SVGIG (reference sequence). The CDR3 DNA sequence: TGTGCCTGGAGTGCCTTCGATAGCCTGGCCGAGCAGTACTTC. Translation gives CAWSAFDSLAEQYF.

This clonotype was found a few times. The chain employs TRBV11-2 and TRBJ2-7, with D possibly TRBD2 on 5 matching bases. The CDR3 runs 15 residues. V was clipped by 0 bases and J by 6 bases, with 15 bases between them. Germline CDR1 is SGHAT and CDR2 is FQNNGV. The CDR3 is CASSLERTVAPEQYF. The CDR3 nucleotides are TGTGCCAGCAGCTTAGAAAGGACTGTTGCCCCCGAGCAGTACTTC.

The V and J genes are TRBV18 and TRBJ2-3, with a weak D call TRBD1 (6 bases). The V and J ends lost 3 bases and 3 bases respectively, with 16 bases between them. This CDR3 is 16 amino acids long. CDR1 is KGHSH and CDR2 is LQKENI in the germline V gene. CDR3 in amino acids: CASSPKGHSVTDTQYF. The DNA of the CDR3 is TGTGCCAGCTCACCGAAGGGACATTCGGTTACAGATACGCAGTATTTT.

The CDR3 DNA reads TGTGCCACCAGCAGACCCTACACCGGGGAGCTGTTTTTT. It yields the protein CATSRPYTGELFF. The chain employs TRBV15 and TRBJ2-2; D remains ambiguous. The CDR3 totals 13 residues. Trimming stripped 2 bases from V and 3 bases from J, with 4 bases between. Germline CDR1 is LNHNV and CDR2 is YYDKDF (reference sequence).

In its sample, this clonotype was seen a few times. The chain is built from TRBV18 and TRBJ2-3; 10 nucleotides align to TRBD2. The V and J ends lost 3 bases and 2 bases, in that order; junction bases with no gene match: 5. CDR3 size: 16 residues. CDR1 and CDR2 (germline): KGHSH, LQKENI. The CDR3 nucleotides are TGTGCCAGCTCACCGCCGGGACTAGCGAACACAGATACGCAGTATTTT. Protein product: CASSPPGLANTDTQYF.

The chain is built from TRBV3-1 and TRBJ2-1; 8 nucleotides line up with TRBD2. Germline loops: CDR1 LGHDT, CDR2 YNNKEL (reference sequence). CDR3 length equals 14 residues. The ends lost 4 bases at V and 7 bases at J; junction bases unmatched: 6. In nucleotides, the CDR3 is TGTGCCAGCAGCCTCGGGGGGGCTAAAAATGAGCAGTTCTTC. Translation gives CASSLGGAKNEQFF.

CDR3 sequence reads: CASSWDRIEQYF. CDR3 sequence (DNA): TGTGCCAGCAGCTGGGACAGGATCGAGCAGTACTTC. The rearrangement joins TRBV14 to TRBJ2-7; 8 positions match TRBD1. CDR1 is SGHDN, CDR2 FVKESK, per germline. Germline trimming cut 5 bases from V and 6 bases from J; bases unmatched to any gene: 3. The CDR3 has 12 amino acids.